This T cell receptor beta chain was recorded in a study of CD8 T cells in Susac syndrome. The CDR3 runs 15 residues. Trimming cost V 2 bases and J 6 bases, with 15 bases left between them. Germline values: CDR1 MGHRA, CDR2 YSYEKL. Reverse transcription of about 0.5 to 1 ug RNA was carried out with random hexamers. The immunoSEQ assay covered 54 Vbeta and 13 Jbeta segments for CDR3. TCRdb passed the immunoSEQ multiplex PCR reads through MiXCR, listing each CDR3 protein once. The table lists about 290,000 distinct CDR3 sequences, 70% to 90% of them singletons. Purification of the CD8+ and CD4+ T cells relied on negative isolation, and TEMRA cells underwent FACS enrichment.

The TCR originated in a human donor with multiple sclerosis. J is TRBJ2-3 and V is TRBV4-1, with D tentatively TRBD1 or TRBD2 (5 bases each). Sequenced sample: CD8+ T cells from PBMCs. This CDR3 is CASSQWHGTRDTQYF. CDR3 nucleotides: TGCGCCAGCAGCCAATGGCACGGGACCCGGGATACGCAGTATTTT.